What follows are 23 T cell receptor beta chains derived from one specimen sequenced in a study of cytomegalovirus exposure and HLA in healthy donors. PCR employed 60 Vbeta and 13 Jbeta primers. This table comes from immunoSEQ multiplex PCR, and its TCRdb copy is limited to in-frame clones, with some not included. The table shows about 160,000 clones, with 65% to 85% occurring only once. The sample taken for sequencing was PBMCs. These receptors originate from a male donor in good health and CMV-seropositive.

V and J are TRBV7-6 and TRBJ1-5; 7 bases agree with TRBD1. The germline CDR1 and CDR2 sequences are SGHVS and FNYEAQ. The CDR3 sequence is 16 residues long. Trimming cost V 5 bases and J 3 bases; bases outside gene matches: 10. CDR3 amino acids: CASSLSGRGVNQPQHF. The CDR3 DNA reads TGTGCCAGCAGCCTGTCTGGCAGGGGGGTCAATCAGCCCCAGCATTTT.

This chain joins TRBV5-4 and TRBJ2-7; 11 bases fit TRBD2. CDR1 is SGHNT, CDR2 YYREEE, per germline (reference sequence). Trimming took 4 bases from V and 6 from J; bases not matched to a gene: 3. The CDR3 has 13 amino acids. CDR3 nucleotides: TGTGCCAGCAGCCCTAGCGGGAGGACCGAGCAGTACTTC. It yields the protein CASSPSGRTEQYF. The variable domain in full, with the rest retrieved from reference TRBV5-4 and TRBJ2-7, is ETGVTQSPTHLIKTRGQQVTLRCSSQSGHNTVSWYQQALGQGPQFIFQYYREEENGRGNFPPRFSGLQFPNYSSELNVNALELDDSALYLCASSPSGRTEQYFGPGTRLTVT.

The V gene is TRBV27, the J gene TRBJ2-2, with TRBD2 matching 9 bases. Germline CDR1 MNHEY, CDR2 SMNVEV (reference sequence). The CDR3 runs to 17 residues. With V trimmed by 5 bases and J by 4 bases, 11 bases remained unmatched. The CDR3 coding sequence is TGTGCCAGCAGTCCCTTCGGGGCGGGAGGGTTCACCGGGGAGCTGTTTTTT. It encodes CASSPFGAGGFTGELFF.

For the CDR3, the DNA is TGTGCCAGCAGTGAATTTACCGTGGCGGGACAGGGGAATTCACCCCTCCACTTT. As protein: CASSEFTVAGQGNSPLHF. The gene calls are TRBV6-1 and TRBJ1-6; 10 nucleotides line up with TRBD1. CDR1 and CDR2 from the germline V gene are MNHNS and SASEGT. Losses at the gene ends were 2 bases for V and 7 bases for J; bases not matched to a gene: 11. CDR3 length equals 18 residues.

This clone has just one count. The rearrangement joins TRBV5-1 to TRBJ2-6; TRBD1 matches 8 bases. The germline CDR1 and CDR2 sequences are SGHRS and YFSETQ. The CDR3 is 18 amino acids. Trimming cost V 4 bases and J 4 bases; bases outside gene matches: 13. The CDR3 DNA reads as TGCGCCAGCAGCCTCCCACAGGGGGAGCTAAGCGGGGCCAACGTCCTGACTTTC. Translation gives CASSLPQGELSGANVLTF.

The chain joins TRBV5-8 to TRBJ1-5; D perhaps matches TRBD1 (5 bases). The CDR3 extends over 14 amino acids. Trimming cost V 5 bases and J 6 bases, with 15 bases left between them. The germline gives CDR1 SGHTS, CDR2 YDEGEE. The DNA for the CDR3 is TGTGCCAGCAGAAGAGAAGCGGGGGTTCAGCCCCAGCATTTT. Its protein is CASRREAGVQPQHF.

A note on this clone: A junction end diverges from the germline sequence, so it may reflect a read error. The same CDR3 can be traced to other DNA sequences in this sample. This chain joins TRBV5-1 and TRBJ1-1, with TRBD1 matching over 7 bases. There are 13 residues in the CDR3. Germline V gives CDR1 SGHRS, CDR2 YFSETQ. The CDR3 here is CASSEGQSPEAFF. As DNA, the CDR3 is TGCGCCAGCAGCGAGGGACAGAGCCCTGAGGCTTTCTTT.

This clone was seen more than once but under ten times. The chain recombines TRBV5-5 with TRBJ1-2; D might be TRBD1 (6 bases). Per germline, CDR1 SGHKS and CDR2 YYEKEE (reference sequence). The ends were cut back, 2 bases at V and 1 base at J, with 12 bases in the middle. The CDR3 is 15 residues long. The chain's CDR3 is CASSLETGDNYGYTF. CDR3 sequence (DNA): TGTGCCAGCAGCTTAGAGACAGGAGATAACTATGGCTACACCTTC.

The chain joins TRBV27 to TRBJ2-5; 13 bases fit TRBD2. After removal of 5 bases from V and 7 bases from J, the junction contained 19 bases not matched to a gene. Per germline, CDR1 MNHEY and CDR2 SMNVEV (reference sequence). The length of the CDR3 is 19 residues. The CDR3 bases are TGTGCCAGCAGTCCACAACGGACTAGCGGGAGCGCTACCGCGAGGACCCAGTACTTC. Residues: CASSPQRTSGSATARTQYF.

The chain employs TRBV7-9 and TRBJ2-3, with 9 bases lining up with TRBD2. This CDR3 spans 16 amino acids. The germline V gene has CDR1 SEHNR and CDR2 FQNEAQ (reference sequence). Losses at the gene ends were 3 bases for V and 2 bases for J; bases not matched to a gene: 6. The CDR3 loop is CASSFVAGATTDTQYF. For the CDR3, the DNA is TGTGCCAGCAGCTTTGTAGCGGGAGCCACCACAGATACGCAGTATTTT.

The gene calls are TRBV28 and TRBJ1-2; 8 bases map to TRBD1. With 7 bases clipped from V and 5 bases from J, the junction kept 12 bases outside the gene matches. Germline assignment: CDR1 MDHEN and CDR2 SYDVKM. The CDR3 covers 15 residues. CDR3: CASNPGAGGGYGYTF. CDR3 nucleotide sequence: TGTGCCAGCAACCCTGGGGCAGGGGGCGGGTATGGCTACACCTTC.

The chain combines TRBV11-2 with TRBJ1-3; no firm D call. Germline CDR1 SGHAT, CDR2 FQNNGV. CDR3 length equals 17 residues. The V end was cut by 1 base, the J end by 0 bases, with 13 bases between. The CDR3 reads CASSLVPGSSSGNTIYF. DNA for the CDR3: TGTGCCAGCAGCTTAGTACCAGGTTCAAGCTCTGGAAACACCATATATTTT.

The chain links TRBV9 to TRBJ1-1; tentatively, D is TRBD1 (5 bases). V was trimmed by 0 bases and J by 9 bases, leaving 12 bases between them. The germline CDR1 and CDR2 sequences are SGDLS and YYNGEE. This CDR3 is built from 13 residues. For the CDR3, the DNA is TGTGCCAGCAGCGTAGCCAGGGTGGGGAAAGCTTTCTTT. Translation gives CASSVARVGKAFF.

This rearrangement joins TRBV5-6 to TRBJ2-2, with a possible D match to TRBD1 (6 bases). CDR1 and CDR2 from the germline V gene are SGHDT and YYEEEE. CDR3 length: 15 residues. V was cut by 4 bases and J by 5 bases, with 15 bases left in between. CDR3 coding DNA: TGTGCCAGCAGCCTAAGCTGGACAGATACCGGGGAGCTGTTTTTT. Translation: CASSLSWTDTGELFF.

The chain joins TRBV12-5 to TRBJ2-7, with D hard to call. Germline values: CDR1 LGHNT, CDR2 FRNRAP. This CDR3 is built from 13 residues. V was pared by 6 bases and J by 3 bases, with 12 bases between. The CDR3 region has the DNA TGTGCTAGTGGCTCCCCAAACGGCTACGAGCAGTACTTC. Encoded protein: CASGSPNGYEQYF.

The chain recombines TRBV7-6 with TRBJ2-7, with 9 positions matching TRBD1. The V gene's germline CDR1 is SGHVS and CDR2 FNYEAQ. The J segment lost 5 bases and the V segment lost 2 bases, leaving 4 bases of the junction unmatched. The CDR3 contains 14 residues. CDR3 in amino acids: CASSLFTGGDEQYF. The CDR3 DNA is TGTGCCAGCAGCTTATTTACAGGGGGCGACGAGCAGTACTTC.

The chain combines TRBV6-6 with TRBJ2-1; 11 nucleotides match TRBD2. Trimming cost V 6 bases and J 7 bases; bases outside gene matches: 5. Germline V lookup: CDR1 MNHNY, CDR2 SVGAGI (reference sequence). This CDR3 is 14 amino acids long. CDR3 residues: CASRTSGSLNEQFF. The DNA of the CDR3 is TGTGCCAGCAGAACTAGCGGGAGTCTAAATGAGCAGTTCTTC.

The chain is built from TRBV7-9 and TRBJ2-1; possible D gene TRBD2, 7 bases. The CDR3 length is 14 residues. Germline values: CDR1 SEHNR, CDR2 FQNEAQ (reference sequence). The V end was cut by 5 bases, the J end by 8 bases, with 16 bases between. The chain's CDR3 is CASSLRGDIDEQFF. CDR3 nucleotides: TGTGCCAGCAGCCTCCGGGGGGACATCGATGAGCAGTTCTTC. The full variable domain, rest sourced from reference TRBV7-9 and TRBJ2-1, is DTGVSQNPRHKITKRGQNVTFRCDPISEHNRLYWYRQTLGQGPEFLTYFQNEAQLEKSRLLSDRFSAERPKGSFSTLEIQRTEQGDSAMYLCASSLRGDIDEQFFGPGTRLTVL.

This clone appeared a single time. The chain employs TRBV7-9 and TRBJ2-7; D call uncertain. With 1 base removed from V and 9 bases from J, the gap between germline ends came to 10 bases. Germline CDR1 and CDR2: SEHNR and FQNEAQ (reference sequence). This CDR3 contains 12 residues. For the CDR3, the DNA is TGTGCCAGCAGCTTAGAGAGGAAAGGGCAGTACTTC. It is translated as CASSLERKGQYF.

This clone was counted between two and nine times. Other DNA sequences in the sample encode the same CDR3. The chain employs TRBV30 and TRBJ2-7; no definite D call. V shed 1 base and J shed 3 bases, with 4 bases lying between them. Germline V gene lookup returns CDR1 GTSNPN and CDR2 SVGIG (reference sequence). This CDR3 has 11 residues. CDR3 region: CAWSGSYEQYF. The CDR3 bases are TGTGCCTGGAGTGGGAGCTACGAGCAGTACTTC. The whole variable domain, remainder taken from reference TRBV30 and TRBJ2-7, is SQTIHQWPATLVQPVGSPLSLECTVEGTSNPNLYWYRQAAGRGLQLLFYSVGIGQISSEVPQNLSASRPQDRQFILSSKKLLLSDSGFYLCAWSGSYEQYFGPGTRLTVT.

The chain has TRBV7-8 and TRBJ2-1, with TRBD2 as a possible D gene (6 bases). The CDR3 consists of 16 residues. With 6 bases removed from V and 5 bases from J, the gap between germline ends came to 20 bases. CDR1 and CDR2 (germline): SGHVS, FQNEAQ. The CDR3 coding sequence is TGTGCCAGCAGGTCGAGTCTCGGGGGAGCGCACAATGAGCAGTTCTTC. Translating it yields CASRSSLGGAHNEQFF.

V is TRBV19 and J is TRBJ2-4; D may be TRBD1 (6 bases). Germline V gives CDR1 LNHDA, CDR2 SQIVND (reference sequence). The CDR3 is made up of 14 amino acids. V dropped 10 bases and J dropped 1 base, with 14 bases sitting between them. The CDR3 here is CATKGELAKNIQYF. CDR3 DNA sequence: TGTGCCACTAAGGGGGAATTGGCCAAAAACATTCAGTACTTC.

The chain carries TRBV14 and TRBJ2-7; 14 nucleotides align to TRBD2. The CDR3 is 20 amino acids. Germline V lookup: CDR1 SGHDN, CDR2 FVKESK. The V and J ends lost 0 bases and 6 bases, in that order; junction bases with no gene match: 16. The CDR3 sequence is CASSQDRSGTSGSRSSEQYF. Here the CDR3 DNA reads TGTGCCAGCAGCCAAGATAGGTCCGGGACTAGCGGGAGTCGGTCAAGCGAGCAGTACTTC.